This entry concerns a single T cell receptor (beta chain). Its antigen is not identified. It was with 60 Vbeta and 13 Jbeta primers that the PCR ran. The assay was immunoSEQ multiplex PCR, and TCRdb's table has in-frame clones only and misses some. The repertoire holds about 180,000 clones, with roughly 80% as singletons. Trimming pared 4 bases from V and 6 bases from J, leaving 21 bases between. The germline CDR1 and CDR2 sequences are SGHRS and YFSETQ. This CDR3 comprises 16 residues. This specimen belongs to a study of cytomegalovirus exposure and HLA in healthy donors. Study context: Tens of millions of unique TCRs from HLA-typed donors made up an early data release. Caucasian-associated ancestry cluster membership applied to 75% to 85% of approximately 400 genotyped donors. The study's findings and limits: A later analysis reported that several of the most significant clusters appeared to be linked to common viral pathogens, among them Epstein-Barr virus.

V usage is TRBV5-1 and J usage is TRBJ2-3, with D unresolved. The sequenced sample consisted of PBMCs. The clonotype originates from a man aged 25 to 45 in good health and CMV-seropositive. The CDR3 coding sequence is TGCGCCAGCAGCCTTGAAACTGGGCCACTTGGGGATACGCAGTATTTT. Encoded protein: CASSLETGPLGDTQYF.